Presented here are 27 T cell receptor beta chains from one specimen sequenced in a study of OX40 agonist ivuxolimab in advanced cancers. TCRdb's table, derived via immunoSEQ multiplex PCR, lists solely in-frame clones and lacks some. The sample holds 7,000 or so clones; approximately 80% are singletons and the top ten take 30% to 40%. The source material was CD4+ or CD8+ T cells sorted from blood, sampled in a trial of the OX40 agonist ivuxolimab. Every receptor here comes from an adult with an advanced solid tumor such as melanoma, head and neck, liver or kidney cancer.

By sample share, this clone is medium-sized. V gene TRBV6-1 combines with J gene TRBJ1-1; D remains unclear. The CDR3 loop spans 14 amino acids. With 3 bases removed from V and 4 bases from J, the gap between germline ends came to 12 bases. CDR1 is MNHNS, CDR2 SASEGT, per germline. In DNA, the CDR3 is TGTGCCAGCAGTGACGACGTCAGGAGCACTGAAGCTTTCTTT. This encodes CASSDDVRSTEAFF.

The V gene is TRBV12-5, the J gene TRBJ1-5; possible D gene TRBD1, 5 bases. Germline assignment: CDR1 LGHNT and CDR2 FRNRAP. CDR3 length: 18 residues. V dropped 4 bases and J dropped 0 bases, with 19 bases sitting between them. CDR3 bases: TGTGCTAGTGGTTCCCCACAGGAGAAGGCTTATAGCAATCAGCCCCAGCATTTT. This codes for CASGSPQEKAYSNQPQHF.

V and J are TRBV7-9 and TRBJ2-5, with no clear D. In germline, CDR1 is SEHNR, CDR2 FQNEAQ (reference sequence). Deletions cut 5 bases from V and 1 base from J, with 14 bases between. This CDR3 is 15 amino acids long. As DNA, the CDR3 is TGTGCCAGCAGCCCTCTTCTCGCGCTCCAAGAGACCCAGTACTTC. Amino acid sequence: CASSPLLALQETQYF.

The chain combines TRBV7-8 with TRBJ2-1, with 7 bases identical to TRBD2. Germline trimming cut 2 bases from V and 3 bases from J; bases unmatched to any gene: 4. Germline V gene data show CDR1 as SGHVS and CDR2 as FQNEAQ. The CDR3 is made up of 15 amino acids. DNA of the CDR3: TGTGCCAGCAGCTTAAGGGCTAGCGGCTACAATGAGCAGTTCTTC. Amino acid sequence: CASSLRASGYNEQFF.

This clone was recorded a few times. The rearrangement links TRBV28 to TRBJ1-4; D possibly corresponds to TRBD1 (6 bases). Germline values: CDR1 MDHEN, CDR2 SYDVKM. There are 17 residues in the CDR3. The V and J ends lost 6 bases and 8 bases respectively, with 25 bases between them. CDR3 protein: CASSHQGSGHLSEKLFF. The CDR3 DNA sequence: TGTGCCAGCAGCCACCAAGGATCGGGACACCTTTCCGAAAAACTGTTTTTT. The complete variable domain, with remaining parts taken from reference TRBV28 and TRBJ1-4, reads DVKVTQSSRYLVKRTGEKVFLECVQDMDHENMFWYRQDPGLGLRLIYFSYDVKMKEKGDIPEGYSVSREKKERFSLILESASTNQTSMYLCASSHQGSGHLSEKLFFGSGTQLSVL.

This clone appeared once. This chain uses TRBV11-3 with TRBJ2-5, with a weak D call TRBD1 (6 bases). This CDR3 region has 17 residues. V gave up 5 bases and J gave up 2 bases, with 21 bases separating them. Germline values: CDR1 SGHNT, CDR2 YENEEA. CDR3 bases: TGTGCCAGCAGCCTTCCTAGGCCAGGGGTCCATCAAGAGACCCAGTACTTC. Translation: CASSLPRPGVHQETQYF.

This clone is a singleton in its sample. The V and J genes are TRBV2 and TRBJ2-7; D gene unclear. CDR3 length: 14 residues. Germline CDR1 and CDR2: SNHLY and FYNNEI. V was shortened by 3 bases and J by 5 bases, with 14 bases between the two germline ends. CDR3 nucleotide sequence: TGTGCCAGCAGTGAGTGGCCCAGATCTGACGAGCAGTACTTC. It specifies CASSEWPRSDEQYF. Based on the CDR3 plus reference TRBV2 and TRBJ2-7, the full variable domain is EPEVTQTPSHQVTQMGQEVILRCVPISNHLYFYWYRQILGQKVEFLVSFYNNEISEKSEIFDDQFSVERPDGSNFTLKIRSTKLEDSAMYFCASSEWPRSDEQYFGPGTRLTVT.

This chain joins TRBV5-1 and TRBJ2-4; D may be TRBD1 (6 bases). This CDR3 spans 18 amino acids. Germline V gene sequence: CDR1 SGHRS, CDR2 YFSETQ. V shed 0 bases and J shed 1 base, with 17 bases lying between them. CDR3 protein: CASSLAVVTGSAKNIQYF. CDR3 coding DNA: TGCGCCAGCAGCTTGGCCGTAGTGACAGGTTCGGCCAAAAACATTCAGTACTTC.

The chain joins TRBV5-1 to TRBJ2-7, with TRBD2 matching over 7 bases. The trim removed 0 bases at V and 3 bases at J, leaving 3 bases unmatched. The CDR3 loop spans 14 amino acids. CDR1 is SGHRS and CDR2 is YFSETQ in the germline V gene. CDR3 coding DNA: TGCGCCAGCAGCTTGGAGGGAGGGAACTACGAGCAGTACTTC. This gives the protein CASSLEGGNYEQYF.

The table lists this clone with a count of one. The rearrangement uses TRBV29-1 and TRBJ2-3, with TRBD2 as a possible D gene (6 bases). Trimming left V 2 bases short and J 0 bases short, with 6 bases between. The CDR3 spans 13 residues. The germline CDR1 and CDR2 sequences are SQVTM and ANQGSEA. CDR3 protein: CSVELASTDTQYF. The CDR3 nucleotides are TGCAGCGTTGAACTAGCGAGCACAGATACGCAGTATTTT.

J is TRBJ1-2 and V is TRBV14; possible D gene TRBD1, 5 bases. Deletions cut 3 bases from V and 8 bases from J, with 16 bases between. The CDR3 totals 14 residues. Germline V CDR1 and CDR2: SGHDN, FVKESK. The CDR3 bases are TGTGCCAGCAGCCAGGCGACAGTAAAGGAGGGCTACACCTTC. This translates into CASSQATVKEGYTF.

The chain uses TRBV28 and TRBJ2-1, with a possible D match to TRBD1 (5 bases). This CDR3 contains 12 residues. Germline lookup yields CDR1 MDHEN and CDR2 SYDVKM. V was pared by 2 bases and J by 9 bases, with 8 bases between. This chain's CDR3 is CASSLGAGEQFF. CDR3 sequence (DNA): TGTGCCAGCAGTTTAGGGGCAGGTGAGCAGTTCTTC.

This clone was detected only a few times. Here the CDR3 reads CASRGSGGADTQYF. The CDR3 nucleotides are TGTGCCAGCAGAGGTAGCGGCGGTGCAGATACGCAGTATTTT. The rearrangement links TRBV6-1 to TRBJ2-3; perhaps TRBD2 as D (6 bases). There are 14 residues in the CDR3. Germline V gene sequence: CDR1 MNHNS, CDR2 SASEGT. V lost 6 bases, J lost 4 bases, and 14 bases lay in between.

CDR3 sequence reads: CASSLSYGVYTGELFF. CDR3 in DNA: TGTGCCAGCAGCTTATCCTACGGGGTTTACACCGGGGAGCTGTTTTTT. This chain connects TRBV5-6 to TRBJ2-2; the D gene is possibly TRBD2 (5 bases). Germline CDR1 is SGHDT and CDR2 is YYEEEE. The CDR3 is 16 amino acids. V was trimmed by 2 bases and J by 3 bases, leaving 14 bases between them.

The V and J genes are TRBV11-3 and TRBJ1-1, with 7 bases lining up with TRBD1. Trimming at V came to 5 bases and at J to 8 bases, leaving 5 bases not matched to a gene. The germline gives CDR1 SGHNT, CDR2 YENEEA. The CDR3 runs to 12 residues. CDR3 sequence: CASSPGQTEAFF. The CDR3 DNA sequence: TGTGCCAGCAGCCCGGGACAGACAGAAGCTTTCTTT.

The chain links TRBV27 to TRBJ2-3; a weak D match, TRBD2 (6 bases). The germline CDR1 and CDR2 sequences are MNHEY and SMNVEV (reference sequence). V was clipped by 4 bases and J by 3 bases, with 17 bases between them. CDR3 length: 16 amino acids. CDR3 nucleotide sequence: TGTGCCAGCAGTTCTCAAGCCGGGGGATTAACAGATACGCAGTATTTT. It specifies CASSSQAGGLTDTQYF.

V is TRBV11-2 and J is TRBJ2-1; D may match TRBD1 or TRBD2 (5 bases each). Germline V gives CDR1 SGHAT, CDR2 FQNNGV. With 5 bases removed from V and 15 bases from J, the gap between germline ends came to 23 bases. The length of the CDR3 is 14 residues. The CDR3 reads CASSPSWDLRGGFF. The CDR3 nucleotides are TGTGCCAGCAGCCCGAGTTGGGACCTTCGGGGCGGGTTCTTC.

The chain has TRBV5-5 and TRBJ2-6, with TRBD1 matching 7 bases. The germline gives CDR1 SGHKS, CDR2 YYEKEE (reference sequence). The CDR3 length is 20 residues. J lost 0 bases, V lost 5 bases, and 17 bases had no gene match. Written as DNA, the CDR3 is TGTGCCAGCAGTTGGGGTCCGGGACAGCGGTACCCCTCTGGGGCCAACGTCCTGACTTTC. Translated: CASSWGPGQRYPSGANVLTF.

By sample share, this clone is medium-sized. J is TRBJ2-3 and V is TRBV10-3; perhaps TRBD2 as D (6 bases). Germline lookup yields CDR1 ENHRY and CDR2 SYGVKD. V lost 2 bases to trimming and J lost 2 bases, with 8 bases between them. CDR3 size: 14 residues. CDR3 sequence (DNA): TGTGCCATCAGTGAGGTAGCGGACACAGATACGCAGTATTTT. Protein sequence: CAISEVADTDTQYF.

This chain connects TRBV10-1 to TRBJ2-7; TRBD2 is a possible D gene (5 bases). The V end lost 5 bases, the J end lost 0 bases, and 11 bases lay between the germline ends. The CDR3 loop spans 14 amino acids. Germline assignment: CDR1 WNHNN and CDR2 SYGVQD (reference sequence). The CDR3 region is CASSRDQSSYEQYF. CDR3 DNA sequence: TGCGCCAGCAGTCGGGATCAGAGCTCCTACGAGCAGTACTTC.

CDR3 DNA: TGTGCCAGCAGCTTCCCCCTAGCGGGAGGTGTTCAAGAGACCCAGTACTTC. Amino acid sequence: CASSFPLAGGVQETQYF. V and J are TRBV5-4 and TRBJ2-5; 11 bases are a match to TRBD2. This CDR3 has 17 residues. The germline V gene encodes CDR1 SGHNT and CDR2 YYREEE (reference sequence). J gave up 2 bases and V 2 bases, and 8 bases lay outside the gene matches.

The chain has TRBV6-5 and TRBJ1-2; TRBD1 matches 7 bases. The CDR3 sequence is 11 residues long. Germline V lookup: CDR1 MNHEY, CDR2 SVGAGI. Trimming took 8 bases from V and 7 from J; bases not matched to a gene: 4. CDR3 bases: TGTGCCAGCGATCAGGGGGGTGGCTACACCTTC. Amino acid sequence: CASDQGGGYTF.

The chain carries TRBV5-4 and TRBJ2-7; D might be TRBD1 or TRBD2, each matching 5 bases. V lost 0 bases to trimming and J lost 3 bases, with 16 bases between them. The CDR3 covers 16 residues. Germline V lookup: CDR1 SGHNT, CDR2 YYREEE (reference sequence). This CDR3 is CASSLVFPGTDYEQYF. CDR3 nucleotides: TGTGCCAGCAGCTTGGTGTTTCCCGGGACGGACTACGAGCAGTACTTC.

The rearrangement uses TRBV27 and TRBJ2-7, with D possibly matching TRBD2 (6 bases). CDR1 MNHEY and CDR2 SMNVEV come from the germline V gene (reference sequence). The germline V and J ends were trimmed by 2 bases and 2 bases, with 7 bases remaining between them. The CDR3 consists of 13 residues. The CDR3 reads CASSLGLTYEQYF. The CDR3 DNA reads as TGTGCCAGCAGTTTAGGACTAACCTACGAGCAGTACTTC.

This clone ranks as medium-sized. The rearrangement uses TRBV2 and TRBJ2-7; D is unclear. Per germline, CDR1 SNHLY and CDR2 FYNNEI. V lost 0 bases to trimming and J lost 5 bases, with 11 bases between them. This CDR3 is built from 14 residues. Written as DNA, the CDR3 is TGTGCCAGCAGTGAAGCAACCAGGTTGAACGAGCAGTACTTC. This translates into CASSEATRLNEQYF. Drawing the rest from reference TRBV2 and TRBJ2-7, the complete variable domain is EPEVTQTPSHQVTQMGQEVILRCVPISNHLYFYWYRQILGQKVEFLVSFYNNEISEKSEIFDDQFSVERPDGSNFTLKIRSTKLEDSAMYFCASSEATRLNEQYFGPGTRLTVT.

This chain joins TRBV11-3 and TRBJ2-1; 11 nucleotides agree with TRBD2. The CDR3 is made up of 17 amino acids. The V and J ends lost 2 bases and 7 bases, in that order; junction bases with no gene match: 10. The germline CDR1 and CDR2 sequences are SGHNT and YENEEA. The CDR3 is CASSLPELAGVVNEQFF. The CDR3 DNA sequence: TGTGCCAGCAGCTTACCCGAACTAGCGGGAGTAGTAAATGAGCAGTTCTTC.

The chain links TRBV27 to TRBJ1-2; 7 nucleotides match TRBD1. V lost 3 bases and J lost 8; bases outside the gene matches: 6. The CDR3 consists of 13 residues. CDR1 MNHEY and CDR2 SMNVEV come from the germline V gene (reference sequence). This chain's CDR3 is CASSLTGTYGYTF. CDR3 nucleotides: TGTGCCAGCAGTTTGACAGGGACCTACGGCTACACCTTC.